This T cell receptor beta chain was captured by sequencing in a study of T cell repertoires in cytomegalovirus infection. Study-level information: CMV epitopes that were recently identified and HLA-C-restricted were used alongside well-studied HLA-B-restricted ones. It can be stated that public TCR beta signatures indicated CMV infection as well as a matching HLA type. Findings of the study overall: HLA-C-restricted CMV-specific TCR beta clonotypes were dominant in the ex vivo response. The study identified carriers of CMV plus the relevant HLA from cumulative public TCR beta family frequency.

The CDR3 length is 14 residues. The ends lost 3 bases at V and 4 bases at J; junction bases unmatched: 4. Germline V gene data show CDR1 as SQVTM and CDR2 as ANQGSEA. TCRdb reprocessed the reads via MiXCR and lists one record per CDR3 protein. Altogether approximately 83,000 distinct CDR3 sequences are present, roughly a quarter being singletons, with the ten largest covering approximately 49%. In this sample, this clonotype turned up a few times. The target antigen is unknown. The material sequenced was CD8+ T cells from cultured PBMCs, taken from culture after CMV antigen stimulation. This TCR derives from a human donor in good health (CMV status not recorded). Some clones in this sample may be carry-over from other donors' samples. V and J are TRBV29-1 and TRBJ2-3; 10 positions match TRBD1. The CDR3 coding sequence is TGCAGCGTTGAGGGACAGGGGCGCTCAGATACGCAGTATTTT. The encoded protein is CSVEGQGRSDTQYF.